The clone carrying this T cell receptor beta chain appeared many times. V lost 3 bases and J lost 4, with 8 bases in between. This CDR3 spans 13 amino acids. The germline V gene has CDR1 MDHEN and CDR2 SYDVKM. The data stem from a study of T cells in Graves' hyperthyroidism and ophthalmopathy. Study-level information: Before treatment of any kind, peripheral blood was taken at initial diagnosis.

Patients affected by ophthalmopathy presented a Clinical Activity Score of at least 3, a NOSPECS grade of at least 4, and disease duration below 3 months. Isolation of PBMCs was performed on approximately 10 ml fresh peripheral blood. Researchers took RNA transcripts and amplified the TCR beta CDR3 regions from them. HTBI primers drove first-round RT-PCR of the TCR CDR3. Each CDR3 protein gets one entry after TCRdb re-called the multiplex PCR reads with MiXCR. This sample has some 570,000 distinct CDR3 sequences, with roughly 18% found just once. Sequencing was done on a sample of blood. The rearrangement links TRBV28 to TRBJ2-3; no firm D call. The clonotype was recovered from a woman aged 18-29 years with Graves' ophthalmopathy. CDR3 region: CASSLARPDTQYF. The CDR3 bases are TGTGCCAGCAGTTTGGCTCGACCAGATACGCAGTATTTT.